The sequence of this T cell receptor (beta chain) was determined in a study of early T cells in non-severe SARS-CoV-2 infection. For the study at large: The sequenced material was bulk RNA from unsorted whole blood, and its chains were unpaired.

This clonotype has a handful of counts. Its specificity is unknown. Broader study findings: Clonotype matching in VDJdb favored anti-spike CD8 responses and did not capture private and CD4 specificities.

Individual cDNA molecules were tagged with unique molecular identifiers, the study reported. In TCRdb, the 5' RACE reads were re-called with MiXCR into one record per CDR3 protein. Of 20,000 to 25,000 distinct CDR3 sequences listed, about 4% are singletons. The ends were cut back, 1 base at V and 6 bases at J, with 19 bases in the middle. Germline V gives CDR1 SGHVS, CDR2 FQNEAQ. The CDR3 contains 16 residues. The chain carries TRBV7-8 and TRBJ2-7; D is ambiguous. The sequenced material came from whole blood. The source is an adult who was a healthcare worker with PCR-confirmed SARS-CoV-2 infection or an uninfected control (not recorded which). As DNA, the CDR3 is TGTGCCAGCAGCTTAGGTTCTCAGCCAGGCTATCTCGAGCAGTACTTC. This gives the protein CASSLGSQPGYLEQYF.